These 2 T cell receptor beta chains were sequenced from one sample in a study of blood T cell repertoires in COVID-19. Assay: immunoSEQ multiplex PCR; the TCRdb copy retains only in-frame clones and omits some. The table includes some 99,000 clones, about 90% detected once. The sequenced sample consisted of peripheral blood. The receptors here all came from a human donor in a cohort sampled during active COVID-19.

V usage is TRBV11-1 and J usage is TRBJ1-1; D gene unclear. Germline CDR1 reads SGHAT; CDR2 reads FQDESV (reference sequence). The CDR3 runs to 14 residues. V lost 4 bases to trimming and J lost 4 bases, with 13 bases between them. CDR3 region: CASSSRHGFTEAFF. CDR3 nucleotides: TGTGCCAGCAGCTCTCGCCACGGGTTCACTGAAGCTTTCTTT.

In this sample, this clone turned up a few times. The rearrangement links TRBV19 to TRBJ2-2, with D perhaps TRBD2 (6 bases). CDR1 and CDR2 from the germline V gene are LNHDA and SQIVND (reference sequence). The CDR3 extends over 15 amino acids. Trimming cost V 3 bases and J 5 bases, with 13 bases left between them. CDR3 in DNA: TGTGCCAGTAGTATCATACTGGCGGGGACCGGGGAGCTGTTTTTT. It is translated as CASSIILAGTGELFF.